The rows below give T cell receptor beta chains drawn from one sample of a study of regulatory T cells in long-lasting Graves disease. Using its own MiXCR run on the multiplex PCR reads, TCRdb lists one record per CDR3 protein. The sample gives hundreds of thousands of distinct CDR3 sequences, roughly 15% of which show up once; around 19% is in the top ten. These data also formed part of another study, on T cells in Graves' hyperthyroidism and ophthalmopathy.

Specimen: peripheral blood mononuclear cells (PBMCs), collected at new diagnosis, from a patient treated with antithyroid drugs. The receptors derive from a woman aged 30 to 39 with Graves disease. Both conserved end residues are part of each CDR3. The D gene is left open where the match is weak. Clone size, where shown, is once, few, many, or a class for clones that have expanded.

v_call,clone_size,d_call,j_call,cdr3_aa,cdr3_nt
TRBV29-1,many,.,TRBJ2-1,CSVGKVNNEQFF,TGCAGCGTTGGGAAGGTGAACAATGAGCAGTTCTTC
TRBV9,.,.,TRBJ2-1,CASSSRDPDSYNEQFF,TGTGCCAGCAGCTCCCGGGACCCCGACTCCTACAATGAGCAGTTCTTC
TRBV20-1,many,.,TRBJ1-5,CSASEENQPQHF,TGCAGTGCTAGTGAAGAGAACCAGCCCCAGCATTTT
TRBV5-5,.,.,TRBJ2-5,CASSAATRETQYF,TGTGCCAGCAGCGCGGCAACGCGCGAGACCCAGTACTTC
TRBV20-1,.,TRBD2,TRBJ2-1,CSAPPGLAGDEQFF,TGCAGTGCTCCACCGGGACTAGCGGGTGATGAGCAGTTCTTC
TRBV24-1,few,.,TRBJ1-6,CATSAGTDNSPLHF,TGTGCCACCAGTGCGGGGACGGATAATTCACCCCTCCACTTT
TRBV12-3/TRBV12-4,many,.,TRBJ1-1,CASTPTQGLPEAFF,TGTGCCAGCACCCCCACCCAGGGTCTTCCTGAAGCTTTCTTT
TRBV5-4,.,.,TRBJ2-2,CASSQDIKITGELFF,TGTGCCAGCAGCCAGGACATAAAGATTACCGGGGAGCTGTTTTTT
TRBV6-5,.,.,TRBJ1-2,CASSYSGGRTF,TGTGCCAGCAGTTACTCGGGGGGGCGAACCTTC
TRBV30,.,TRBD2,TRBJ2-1,CAWSGASGYNEQFF,TGTGCCTGGAGTGGAGCTAGCGGCTACAATGAGCAGTTCTTC
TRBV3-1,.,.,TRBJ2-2,CASSQDLIRTGELFF,TGTGCCAGCAGCCAAGATCTTATCCGGACCGGGGAGCTGTTTTTT
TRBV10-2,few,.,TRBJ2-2,CASSSELSGELFF,TGCGCCAGCAGTTCCGAGTTGTCCGGGGAGCTGTTTTTT
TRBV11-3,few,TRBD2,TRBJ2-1,CASSFGSGSLRDEQFF,TGTGCCAGCAGCTTTGGTAGCGGGAGTTTGAGGGATGAGCAGTTCTTC
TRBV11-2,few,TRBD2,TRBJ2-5,CASCGNSGRGETQYF,TGTGCCAGCTGTGGGAATAGCGGGAGGGGTGAGACCCAGTACTTC
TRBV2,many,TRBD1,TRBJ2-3,CASGQTGLDTQYF,TGTGCCAGCGGACAGACAGGGTTAGATACGCAGTATTTT
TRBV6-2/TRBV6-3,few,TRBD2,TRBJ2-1,CASKTGGPGKQFF,TGTGCCAGCAAGACGGGAGGGCCGGGTAAGCAGTTCTTC
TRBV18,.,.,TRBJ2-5,CASSPARETQYF,TGTGCCAGCTCACCAGCCCGAGAGACCCAGTACTTC
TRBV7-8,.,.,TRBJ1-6,CASRAGSNSPLHF,TGTGCCTCTCGGGCCGGGTCCAATTCACCCCTCCACTTT
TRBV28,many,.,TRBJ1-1,CASNNRQNTEAFF,TGTGCCAGCAATAACCGACAGAACACTGAAGCTTTCTTT